The rows below give T cell receptor beta chains drawn from one sample of a study of early T cells in non-severe SARS-CoV-2 infection. TCRdb re-called the 5' RACE reads through MiXCR, storing one row per CDR3 protein. The table has about 60,000 distinct CDR3 sequences, around an eighth seen once; the top ten hold approximately 4.8%. Specimen: whole blood. The receptor set was obtained from an adult who was a healthcare worker with PCR-confirmed SARS-CoV-2 infection or an uninfected control (not recorded which). Both conserved end residues are part of each CDR3. Each record gives: CDR3 protein, J gene, V gene, clone size. The listing skips clone size in some rows; elsewhere it reads once, few, many or a size class.

CASTSSYEQYF,TRBJ2-7,TRBV10-2,few
CASSQSQNQPQHF,TRBJ1-5,TRBV3-1,many
CAISDRDRVGMNTEAFF,TRBJ1-1,TRBV10-3,many
CASSLGQINQPQHF,TRBJ1-5,TRBV7-8,few
CASNRGGGGTEAFF,TRBJ1-1,TRBV12-3/TRBV12-4,.
CASSKVGGSQETQYF,TRBJ2-5,TRBV21-1,.
CASIIGTATDTQYF,TRBJ2-3,TRBV12-3/TRBV12-4,.
CASSPGGTRTDTQYF,TRBJ2-3,TRBV3-1,many
CASNPGQGVTEAFF,TRBJ1-1,TRBV7-2,.
CASSQELGAYNEQFF,TRBJ2-1,TRBV14,many
CATSRIDGNTGELFF,TRBJ2-2,TRBV15,few